These 26 T cell receptor beta chains were sequenced from one sample in a study of patients and donors after allogeneic stem cell transplantation. TCRdb recomputed calls from the RT-PCR reads with MiXCR, one row per CDR3 protein. The sample includes about 960,000 distinct CDR3 sequences, roughly 18% of them seen just once. The sample was blood, either unsorted or a sorted T cell fraction (not recorded which). These receptors originate from a human donor who was either an allogeneic HSCT recipient or a stem cell or donor lymphocyte infusion donor (not recorded which). It is not recorded whose cells these are; they may come from a transplant donor.

Only a few counts were recorded for this clonotype. The chain couples TRBV5-1 to TRBJ2-3; 9 nucleotides line up with TRBD1. V trimming: 4 bases; J trimming: 3 bases; junction bases outside the gene matches: 6. The CDR3 has 15 amino acids. Germline CDR1 and CDR2: SGHRS and YFSETQ. CDR3 DNA sequence: TGCGCCAGCAGCGAACAGGGGGCTCGAACAGATACGCAGTATTTT. Translation: CASSEQGARTDTQYF.

Comment on this clonotype: This may be a read error, as it is one base from a much larger clone. The J gene is TRBJ2-1, the V gene TRBV29-1; 8 positions agree with TRBD1. Trimming at V came to 2 bases and at J to 6 bases, leaving 9 bases not matched to a gene. The CDR3 covers 15 residues. In germline, CDR1 is SQVTM, CDR2 ANQGSEA. The DNA for the CDR3 is TGCAGCGTTGAAACGGCGGACAGGGCCGGCAATGAGCAGTTCTTC. It encodes CSVETADRAGNEQFF.

This clonotype was recorded a few times. The V call is TRBV11-3, the J call TRBJ2-5; TRBD1 is a possible D gene (7 bases). V gave up 5 bases and J gave up 2 bases, with 15 bases separating them. Germline lookup yields CDR1 SGHNT and CDR2 YENEEA. This CDR3 has 15 amino acids. The CDR3 nucleotides read TGTGCCAGCAGCCGCGGGACAGAACTTCAAGAGACCCAGTACTTC. It is translated as CASSRGTELQETQYF. Full variable domain (missing parts from reference TRBV11-3 and TRBJ2-5): EAGVVQSPRYKIIEKKQPVAFWCNPISGHNTLYWYLQNLGQGPELLIRYENEEAVDDSQLPKDRFSAERLKGVDSTLKIQPAELGDSAVYLCASSRGTELQETQYFGPGTRLLVL.

The chain uses TRBV20-1 and TRBJ1-5; TRBD1 agrees at 10 bases. This CDR3 comprises 15 residues. Germline loops: CDR1 DFQATT, CDR2 SNEGSKA (reference sequence). The J segment lost 7 bases and the V segment lost 1 base, leaving 7 bases of the junction unmatched. The CDR3 sequence: CSARASGQGTQPQHF. The CDR3, as DNA: TGCAGTGCTAGAGCCTCGGGACAGGGGACACAGCCCCAGCATTTT.

The V and J genes are TRBV3-1 and TRBJ2-1, with D tentatively TRBD2 (7 bases). V was clipped by 2 bases and J by 8 bases, with 16 bases between them. Germline CDR1 LGHDT, CDR2 YNNKEL (reference sequence). There are 15 residues in the CDR3. The CDR3 DNA is TGTGCCAGCAGCCAACAGAGGGGGGGTGTACATGAGCAGTTCTTC. Amino acid sequence: CASSQQRGGVHEQFF.

The V call is TRBV5-1, the J call TRBJ2-3; tentative D call: TRBD1 (5 bases). This CDR3 is built from 14 residues. The V and J ends lost 5 bases and 4 bases respectively, with 14 bases between them. The germline V gene encodes CDR1 SGHRS and CDR2 YFSETQ. The CDR3 region has the DNA TGCGCCAGCAGTCTGACCCAGGGTGCAGATACGCAGTATTTT. It is translated as CASSLTQGADTQYF.

At least ten counts were recorded for this clonotype. This chain uses TRBV7-2 with TRBJ1-2; a weak D match, TRBD1 (5 bases). Deletions cut 5 bases from V and 4 bases from J, with 20 bases between. Germline V gene sequence: CDR1 SGHTA, CDR2 FQGNSA. The CDR3 totals 16 residues. CDR3 nucleotides: TGTGCCAGCAGCCGGAGAACCCCGACAGCCGTCTATGGCTACACCTTC. Protein sequence: CASSRRTPTAVYGYTF.

The genes are TRBV7-9 and TRBJ1-5; TRBD1 aligns across 9 bases. Looked up from germline, CDR1 is SEHNR and CDR2 is FQNEAQ (reference sequence). Unmatched junction bases numbered 7, after V lost 4 bases and J lost 6 bases. The CDR3 extends over 15 amino acids. In nucleotides, the CDR3 is TGTGCCAGCAGCTCATCCGGGACAGGGAGTCAGCCCCAGCATTTT. It is translated as CASSSSGTGSQPQHF.

V usage is TRBV15 and J usage is TRBJ2-7; perhaps TRBD1 as D (5 bases). The CDR3 consists of 12 residues. CDR1 and CDR2 (germline): LNHNV, YYDKDF (reference sequence). The V end was cut by 3 bases, the J end by 6 bases, with 9 bases between. CDR3: CATSSGHSEQYF. In DNA form, the CDR3 reads TGTGCCACCAGCAGTGGACATTCCGAGCAGTACTTC.

Worth noting for this clonotype: Mismatch with germline at one junction end may stem from a read error. This sequence joins TRBV4-3 and TRBJ2-6, with TRBD1 as a possible D gene (7 bases). The germline CDR1 and CDR2 sequences are LGHNA and YSLEER. The CDR3 spans 15 residues. For the CDR3, the DNA is TGCGCCAGCAGCCAAGAACCCAGGGGGGCCAACGCCCTGACTTTC. Translation gives CASSQEPRGANALTF.

This clonotype appeared a few times. The chain links TRBV20-1 to TRBJ1-2; D is undetermined. Deletions cut 3 bases from V and 3 bases from J, with 26 bases between. Per germline, CDR1 DFQATT and CDR2 SNEGSKA (reference sequence). The CDR3 has 18 amino acids. CDR3 region: CSASRSRSPAGGHYGYTF. The CDR3 DNA is TGCAGTGCTAGTCGGTCAAGATCTCCGGCGGGCGGCCACTATGGCTACACCTTC.

This clonotype was observed once. The chain is built from TRBV19 and TRBJ2-5; D gene uncertain. Trimming stripped 1 base from V and 8 bases from J, with 5 bases between. Germline loops: CDR1 LNHDA, CDR2 SQIVND (reference sequence). The CDR3 covers 11 residues. CDR3 sequence reads: CASSIGGTQYF. CDR3 DNA: TGTGCCAGTAGTATAGGAGGAACCCAGTACTTC.

CDR3 in amino acids: CASSSTSGSAETQYF. For the CDR3, the DNA is TGTGCCAGCAGTTCGACTAGCGGGAGCGCAGAGACCCAGTACTTC. V gene TRBV12-3 or TRBV12-4 combines with J gene TRBJ2-5; TRBD2 matches at 12 bases. J was trimmed by 4 bases and V by 4 bases; bases with no gene match: 4. The CDR3 runs to 15 residues.

This clonotype has just a few counts. J is TRBJ2-1 and V is TRBV10-3; no clear D. In germline, CDR1 is ENHRY, CDR2 SYGVKD. The V end was cut by 6 bases, the J end by 7 bases, with 13 bases between. The CDR3 loop spans 13 amino acids. The CDR3 loop reads CAIRGPKRNEQFF. CDR3 DNA sequence: TGTGCCATCAGAGGACCCAAAAGGAATGAGCAGTTCTTC.

The V gene is TRBV7-2, the J gene TRBJ2-7, with D uncertain. The CDR3 runs 13 residues. The V gene's germline CDR1 is SGHTA and CDR2 FQGNSA. The V gene lost 5 bases and the J gene lost 3 bases, with 11 bases spanning the gap. The CDR3 spells CASSHRRYYEQYF. CDR3 sequence (DNA): TGTGCCAGCAGCCACAGACGGTACTACGAGCAGTACTTC.

This clonotype was found a few times. The chain employs TRBV11-1 and TRBJ2-3; 7 bases are a match to TRBD2. Germline values: CDR1 SGHAT, CDR2 FQDESV (reference sequence). Losses at the gene ends were 1 base for V and 7 bases for J; bases not matched to a gene: 14. There are 17 residues in the CDR3. The CDR3 nucleotides read TGTGCCAGCAGCTTAGGAGGGCTAGCGGCCGCCCTGAATACGCAGTATTTT. This encodes CASSLGGLAAALNTQYF.

This clonotype has a handful of counts. This rearrangement joins TRBV3-1 to TRBJ2-1, with D perhaps TRBD1 or TRBD2 (5 bases each). The germline V and J ends were trimmed by 0 bases and 5 bases, with 17 bases remaining between them. The CDR3 runs to 17 residues. Germline loops: CDR1 LGHDT, CDR2 YNNKEL (reference sequence). The CDR3, as DNA: TGTGCCAGCAGCCAAGATTCAGGGACCAGGGTCAACAATGAGCAGTTCTTC. Amino acids: CASSQDSGTRVNNEQFF.

This clonotype was picked up a small number of times. CDR3 region: CASSSTGLPGLTEAFF. The CDR3 DNA follows: TGTGCCAGCAGTTCCACCGGGCTCCCTGGGCTCACTGAAGCTTTCTTT. V gene TRBV6-5 combines with J gene TRBJ1-1; no clear D. Germline V lookup: CDR1 MNHEY, CDR2 SVGAGI. This CDR3 contains 16 residues. Trimming cost V 4 bases and J 4 bases, with 19 bases left between them.

This sequence joins TRBV30 and TRBJ1-1, with D hard to call. The germline V and J ends were trimmed by 0 bases and 3 bases, with 8 bases remaining between them. The CDR3 runs to 13 residues. The germline CDR1 and CDR2 sequences are GTSNPN and SVGIG (reference sequence). CDR3 residues: CAWSVKPDTEAFF. CDR3 coding DNA: TGTGCCTGGAGTGTGAAACCGGACACTGAAGCTTTCTTT.

This clonotype was detected many times. The rearrangement uses TRBV29-1 and TRBJ1-1; 7 bases agree with TRBD1. With V trimmed by 2 bases and J by 0 bases, 15 bases remained unmatched. This CDR3 comprises 18 residues. The germline gives CDR1 SQVTM, CDR2 ANQGSEA. The chain's CDR3 is CSVEWVGGDARMNTEAFF. CDR3 bases: TGCAGCGTTGAATGGGTAGGGGGCGATGCTAGAATGAACACTGAAGCTTTCTTT.

This clonotype was observed a handful of times. V usage is TRBV12-3 or TRBV12-4 and J usage is TRBJ2-7, with D uncertain. The CDR3 extends over 13 amino acids. Trimming left V 4 bases short and J 4 bases short, with 11 bases between. The CDR3 protein is CASSSPVGYEQYF. CDR3 in DNA: TGTGCCAGCAGTTCACCTGTTGGGTACGAGCAGTACTTC.

The rearrangement links TRBV4-2 to TRBJ2-2, with no clear D. Between the trimmed V and J ends, which lost 8 bases and 6 bases, there was a span of 16 bases. CDR3 size: 14 residues. Germline CDR1 is LGHNA and CDR2 is YNFKEQ. Here the CDR3 reads CASALGSGPGELFF. In DNA, the CDR3 is TGTGCCAGCGCCTTGGGTAGTGGCCCCGGGGAGCTGTTTTTT.

The chain joins TRBV7-2 to TRBJ2-3; 12 bases are shared with TRBD2. Trimming removed 0 bases from V and 0 bases from J; junction bases left unmatched: 4. Germline loops: CDR1 SGHTA, CDR2 FQGNSA. The CDR3 contains 18 residues. CDR3 region: CASSLALAGGFSTDTQYF. CDR3 nucleotides: TGTGCCAGCAGCTTAGCACTAGCGGGGGGCTTTAGCACAGATACGCAGTATTTT.

The chain joins TRBV20-1 to TRBJ2-7; either TRBD1 or TRBD2 may supply D (5 bases each). The germline V gene encodes CDR1 DFQATT and CDR2 SNEGSKA (reference sequence). V lost 0 bases, J lost 2 bases, and 14 bases lay in between. This CDR3 comprises 15 residues. CDR3 DNA: TGCAGTGCTAGAGATAAGGGGACGGGGCCCTACGAGCAGTACTTC. Translation: CSARDKGTGPYEQYF.

In this sample, this clonotype turned up a few times. The chain links TRBV27 to TRBJ2-7; maybe TRBD2 (6 bases). The CDR3 has 14 amino acids. Trimming shortened V by 6 bases and J by 4 bases, and 16 bases separated the two germline ends. Germline loops: CDR1 MNHEY, CDR2 SMNVEV (reference sequence). This CDR3 is CASSPSVGGYEQYF. The CDR3 coding sequence is TGTGCCAGCAGCCCCTCCGTCGGGGGATACGAGCAGTACTTC.

This clonotype appeared many times. The chain links TRBV4-1 to TRBJ1-6, with a tentative D call TRBD1 (6 bases). This CDR3 comprises 18 residues. Per the germline V gene, CDR1 is MGHRA and CDR2 is YSYEKL. Trimming removed 0 bases from V and 8 bases from J, with 20 bases in between. The DNA of the CDR3 is TGCGCCAGCAGCCAAGAGGGTCTCACGGGGGGCGGAGATTCACCCCTCCACTTT. Amino acids: CASSQEGLTGGGDSPLHF.